This TCR beta chain was recovered during a study of blood T cell repertoires in COVID-19. Study-wide background: Acute and convalescent COVID-19 specimens originated in the United States, Italy and Spain. PBMCs, B-cell-depleted T cells, or T cells provided the cDNA or gDNA that made up the material.

In the study's own analysis: Reference gene primer amplification in the assay estimated nucleated cell counts. Clones were read by immunoSEQ multiplex PCR, and TCRdb kept only the in-frame ones, dropping some. The V and J calls and clone size were taken over from that table, and D and trimming were inferred from the DNA. The table records 250,000 to 350,000 clones, roughly 90% of them present only once. Seattle cases were enrolled at active infection and followed longitudinally. After removal of 11 bases from V and 6 bases from J, the junction contained 10 bases not matched to a gene. The CDR3 is 12 amino acids. Germline V CDR1 and CDR2: MNHEY, SMNVEV (reference sequence).

This receptor was obtained from a woman aged 30 to 39 with COVID-19, enrolled during active disease. Sequenced material: peripheral blood. The rearrangement links TRBV27 to TRBJ2-7, with TRBD1 matching over 7 bases. This CDR3 is CADRDHSGEQYF. CDR3 nucleotide sequence: TGTGCCGACAGGGACCATTCTGGCGAGCAGTACTTC.